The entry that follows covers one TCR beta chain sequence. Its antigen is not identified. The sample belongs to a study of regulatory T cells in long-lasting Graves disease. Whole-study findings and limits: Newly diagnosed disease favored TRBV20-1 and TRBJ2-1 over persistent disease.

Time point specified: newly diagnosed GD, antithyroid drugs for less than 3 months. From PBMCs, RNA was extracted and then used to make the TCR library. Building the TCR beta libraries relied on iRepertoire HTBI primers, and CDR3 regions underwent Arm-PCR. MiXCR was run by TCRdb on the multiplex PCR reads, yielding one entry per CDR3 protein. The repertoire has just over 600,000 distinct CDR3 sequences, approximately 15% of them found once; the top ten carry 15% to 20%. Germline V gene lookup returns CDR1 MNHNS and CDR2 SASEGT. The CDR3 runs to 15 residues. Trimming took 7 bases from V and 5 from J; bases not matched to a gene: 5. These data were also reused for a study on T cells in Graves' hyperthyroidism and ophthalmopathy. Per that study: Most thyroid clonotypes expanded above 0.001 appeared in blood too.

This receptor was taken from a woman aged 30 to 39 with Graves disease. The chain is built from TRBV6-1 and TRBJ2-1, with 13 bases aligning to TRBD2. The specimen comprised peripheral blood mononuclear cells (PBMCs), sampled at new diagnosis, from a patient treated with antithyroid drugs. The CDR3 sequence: CASKAGLAGHNEQFF. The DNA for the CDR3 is TGTGCCAGCAAAGCGGGACTAGCGGGGCACAATGAGCAGTTCTTC.